This TCR beta chain comes out of a study of spatial heterogeneity in lung cancer. About the research overall: There was a strong correlation between the counts of TCR transcripts measured in tumor regions and a T cell transcriptional module score that was calculated from matched bulk RNA-seq.

The presence of a unique molecular identifier marked each TCR cDNA molecule. One entry per CDR3 protein, called by TCRdb with MiXCR from the 5' RACE reads. Of around 100,000 distinct CDR3 sequences in the sample, approximately 4% are singletons; the top ten hold around 20%. Documented time point: sample taken at primary tumor resection. There were 72 donors, all of them untreated patients with early-stage non-small cell lung cancer. From tumor, nontumor lung or frozen PBMC, whole RNA was taken unsorted for sequencing. This clonotype was recorded a few times. What it recognizes is unknown. Germline trimming cut 1 base from V and 6 bases from J; bases unmatched to any gene: 7. This CDR3 region has 17 residues. Overall study results and limits: Higher tumor mutation counts went along with higher counts of expanded intratumoral alpha and beta TCRs.

This rearrangement joins TRBV12-3 or TRBV12-4 to TRBJ2-3; 13 nucleotides match TRBD2. Sample: lung tumor tissue, taken at surgery. This clonotype was sampled from a male donor with early-stage non-small cell lung cancer. The DNA for the CDR3 is TGTGCCAGCAGTTTAGACCTGACTAGCGGGAGGTTTGATACGCAGTATTTT. Its translation: CASSLDLTSGRFDTQYF.